This T cell receptor beta chain was sequenced for a study of cytomegalovirus exposure and HLA in healthy donors. This PCR relied on a set of 60 Vbeta primers and 13 Jbeta primers. Assay used: immunoSEQ multiplex PCR; TCRdb lists only in-frame clones, some missing. The sample records approximately 150,000 clones, around 78% being singletons. The CDR3 is 12 residues long. CDR1 and CDR2 from the germline V gene are PRHDT and FYEKMQ (reference sequence). V lost 2 bases to trimming and J lost 8 bases, with 9 bases between them. The chain uses TRBV13 and TRBJ1-2; maybe TRBD1 (5 bases). This clonotype was obtained from a woman aged 40 to 49 in good health and CMV-seronegative. What was sequenced was PBMCs. For the CDR3, the DNA is TGTGCCAGCAGCTTATCGGGGGGAGGCTACACCTTC. This translates into CASSLSGGGYTF.